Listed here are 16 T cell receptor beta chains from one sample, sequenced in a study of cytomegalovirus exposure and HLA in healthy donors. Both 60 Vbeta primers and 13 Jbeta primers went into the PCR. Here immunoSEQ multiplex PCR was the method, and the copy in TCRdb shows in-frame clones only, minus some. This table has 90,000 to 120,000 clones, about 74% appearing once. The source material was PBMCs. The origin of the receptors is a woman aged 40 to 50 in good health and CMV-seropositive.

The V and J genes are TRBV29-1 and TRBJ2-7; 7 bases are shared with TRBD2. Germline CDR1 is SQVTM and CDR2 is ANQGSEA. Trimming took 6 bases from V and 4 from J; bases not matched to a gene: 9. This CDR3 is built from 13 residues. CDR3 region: CSVAPGTTYEQYF. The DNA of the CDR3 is TGCAGCGTAGCCCCCGGGACTACGTACGAGCAGTACTTC.

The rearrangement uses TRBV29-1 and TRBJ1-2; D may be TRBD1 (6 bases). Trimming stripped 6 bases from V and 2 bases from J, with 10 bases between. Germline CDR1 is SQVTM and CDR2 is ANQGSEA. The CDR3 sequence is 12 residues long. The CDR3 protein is CSVFTGNYGYTF. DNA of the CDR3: TGCAGCGTCTTTACAGGGAACTATGGCTACACCTTC.

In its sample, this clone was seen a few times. CDR3 loop: CASSLSGPNYEQYF. CDR3 sequence (DNA): TGCGCCAGCAGCTTGAGCGGTCCGAACTACGAGCAGTACTTC. V gene TRBV5-1 combines with J gene TRBJ2-7; D possibly corresponds to TRBD2 (5 bases). V was pared by 1 base and J by 3 bases, with 11 bases between. The length of the CDR3 is 14 residues. The V gene's germline CDR1 is SGHRS and CDR2 YFSETQ. The variable domain in full, with the rest retrieved from reference TRBV5-1 and TRBJ2-7, is KAGVTQTPRYLIKTRGQQVTLSCSPISGHRSVSWYQQTPGQGLQFLFEYFSETQRNKGNFPGRFSGRQFSNSRSEMNVSTLELGDSALYLCASSLSGPNYEQYFGPGTRLTVT.

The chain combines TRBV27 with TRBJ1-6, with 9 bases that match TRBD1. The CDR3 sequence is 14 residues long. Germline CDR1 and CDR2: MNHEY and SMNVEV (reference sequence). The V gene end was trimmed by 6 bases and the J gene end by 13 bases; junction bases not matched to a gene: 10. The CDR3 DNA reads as TGTGCCAGCAGACCCGGGACAGGGACGGCTCCCCTCCACTTT. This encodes CASRPGTGTAPLHF.

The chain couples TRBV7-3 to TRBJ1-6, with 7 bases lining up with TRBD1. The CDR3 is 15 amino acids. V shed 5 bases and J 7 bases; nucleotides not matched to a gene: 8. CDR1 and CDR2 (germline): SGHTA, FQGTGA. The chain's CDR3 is CASSQTTGRNSPLHF. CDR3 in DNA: TGTGCCAGCAGCCAAACGACAGGGAGGAATTCACCCCTCCACTTT.

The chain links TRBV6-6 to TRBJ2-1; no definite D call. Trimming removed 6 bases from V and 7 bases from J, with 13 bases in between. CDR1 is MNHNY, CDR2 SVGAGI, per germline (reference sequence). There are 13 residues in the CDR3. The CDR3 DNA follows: TGTGCCAGCAGCTTTTCCGCGAGGAATGAGCAGTTCTTC. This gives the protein CASSFSARNEQFF.

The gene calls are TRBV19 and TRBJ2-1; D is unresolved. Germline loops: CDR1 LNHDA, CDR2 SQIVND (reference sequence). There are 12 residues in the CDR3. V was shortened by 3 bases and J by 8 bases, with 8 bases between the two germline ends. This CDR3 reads CASSIPPDEQFF. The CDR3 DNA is TGTGCCAGTAGTATTCCCCCCGATGAGCAGTTCTTC.

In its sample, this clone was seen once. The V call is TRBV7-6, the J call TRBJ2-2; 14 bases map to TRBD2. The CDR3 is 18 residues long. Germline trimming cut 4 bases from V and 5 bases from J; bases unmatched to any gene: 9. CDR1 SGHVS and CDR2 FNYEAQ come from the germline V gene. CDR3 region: CASSSTGTSGGWTGELFF. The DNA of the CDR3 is TGTGCCAGCAGCTCCACAGGGACTAGCGGGGGATGGACCGGGGAGCTGTTTTTT.

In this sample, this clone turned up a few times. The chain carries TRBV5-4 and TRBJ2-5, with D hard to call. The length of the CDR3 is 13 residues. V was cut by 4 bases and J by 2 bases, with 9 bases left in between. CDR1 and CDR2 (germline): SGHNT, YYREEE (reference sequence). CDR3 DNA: TGTGCCAGCAGCCCCAGGTTACAAGAGACCCAGTACTTC. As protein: CASSPRLQETQYF.

This chain's CDR3 is CASKQGVRITDTQYF. The CDR3 DNA sequence: TGCGCCAGTAAACAGGGGGTCCGGATCACAGATACGCAGTATTTT. The chain has TRBV5-1 and TRBJ2-3; 8 bases match TRBD1. V shed 8 bases, J shed 2 bases, and the junction held 10 bases outside the gene matches. The CDR3 covers 15 residues. Germline V gives CDR1 SGHRS, CDR2 YFSETQ.

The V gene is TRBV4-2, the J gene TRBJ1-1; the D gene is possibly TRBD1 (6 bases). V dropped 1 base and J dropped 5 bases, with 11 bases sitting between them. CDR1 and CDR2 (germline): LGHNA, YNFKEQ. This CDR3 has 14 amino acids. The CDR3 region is CASSQAKGETEAFF. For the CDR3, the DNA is TGTGCCAGCAGCCAAGCAAAGGGGGAGACTGAAGCTTTCTTT.

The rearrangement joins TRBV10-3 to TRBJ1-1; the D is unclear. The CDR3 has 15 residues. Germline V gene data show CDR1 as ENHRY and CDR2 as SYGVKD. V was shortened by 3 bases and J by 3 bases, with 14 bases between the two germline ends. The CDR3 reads CAISEGQGRDTEAFF. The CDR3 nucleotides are TGTGCCATCAGTGAAGGTCAAGGGAGAGACACTGAAGCTTTCTTT.

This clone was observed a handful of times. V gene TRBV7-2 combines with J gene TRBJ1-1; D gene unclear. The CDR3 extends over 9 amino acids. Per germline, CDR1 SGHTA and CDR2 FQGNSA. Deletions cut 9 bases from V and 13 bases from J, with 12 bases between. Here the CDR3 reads CARRVEGFF. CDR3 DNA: TGTGCCAGAAGGGTGGAGGGTTTCTTT.

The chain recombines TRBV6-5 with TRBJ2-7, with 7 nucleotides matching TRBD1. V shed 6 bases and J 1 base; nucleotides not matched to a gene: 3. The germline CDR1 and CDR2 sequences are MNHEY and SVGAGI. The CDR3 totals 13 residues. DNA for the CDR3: TGTGCCAGCAGACAGGGGCTGTCCTACGAGCAGTACTTC. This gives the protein CASRQGLSYEQYF.

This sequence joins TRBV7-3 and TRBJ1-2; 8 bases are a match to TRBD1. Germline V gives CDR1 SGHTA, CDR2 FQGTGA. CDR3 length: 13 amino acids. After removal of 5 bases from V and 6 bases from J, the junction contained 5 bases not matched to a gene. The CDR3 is CASSLGQGDGYTF. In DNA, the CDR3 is TGTGCCAGCAGCCTTGGACAGGGCGATGGCTACACCTTC.

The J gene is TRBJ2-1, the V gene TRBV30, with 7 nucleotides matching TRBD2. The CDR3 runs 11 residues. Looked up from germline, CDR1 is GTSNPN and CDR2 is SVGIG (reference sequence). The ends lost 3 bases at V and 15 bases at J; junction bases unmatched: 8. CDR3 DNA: TGTGCCTGGAGCGCCGGGACTACCGGGTTCTTC. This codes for CAWSAGTTGFF.